This T cell receptor (beta chain) emerged from a study of STAT5B mutations in CD4+ large granular lymphocyte leukemia. The CDR3 loop spans 11 amino acids. Germline V gene sequence: CDR1 ENHRY, CDR2 SYGVKD. Using immunoSEQ multiplex PCR, the repertoire was profiled, and TCRdb retains in-frame clones only, with some absent. The sample has tens of thousands of clones; approximately 88% are singletons. This clone has just a few counts. Material for sequencing was CD4+ T cells from blood buffy coats. The V call is TRBV10-3, the J call TRBJ2-7, with a tentative D call TRBD2 (6 bases). The source of this sequence is a human donor in good health. CDR3 in DNA: TGTGCGGCGGGGACGTACGACGAGCAGTACTTC. It encodes CAAGTYDEQYF.